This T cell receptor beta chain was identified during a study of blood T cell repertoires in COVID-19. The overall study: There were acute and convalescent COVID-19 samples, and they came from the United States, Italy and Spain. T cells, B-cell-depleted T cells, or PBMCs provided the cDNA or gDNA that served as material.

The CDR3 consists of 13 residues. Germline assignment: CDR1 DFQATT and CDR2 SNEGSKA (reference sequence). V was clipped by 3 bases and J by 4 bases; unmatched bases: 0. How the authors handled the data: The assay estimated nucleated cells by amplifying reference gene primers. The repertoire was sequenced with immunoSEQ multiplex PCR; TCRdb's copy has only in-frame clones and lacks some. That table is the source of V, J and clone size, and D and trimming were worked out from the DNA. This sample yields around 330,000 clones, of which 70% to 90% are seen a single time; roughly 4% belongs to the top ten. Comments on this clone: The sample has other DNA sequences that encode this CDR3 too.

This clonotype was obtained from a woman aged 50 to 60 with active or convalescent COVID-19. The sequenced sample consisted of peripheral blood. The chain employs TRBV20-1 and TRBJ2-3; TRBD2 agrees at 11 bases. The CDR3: CSASSGGADTQYF. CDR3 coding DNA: TGCAGTGCTAGTAGCGGGGGGGCAGATACGCAGTATTTT.